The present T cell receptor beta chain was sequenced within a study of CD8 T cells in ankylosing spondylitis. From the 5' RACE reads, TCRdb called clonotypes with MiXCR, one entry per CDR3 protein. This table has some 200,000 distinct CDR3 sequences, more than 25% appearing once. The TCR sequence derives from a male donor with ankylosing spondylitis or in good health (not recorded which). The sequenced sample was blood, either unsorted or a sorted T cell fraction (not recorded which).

The CDR3 region has the DNA TGTGCCAGCAGGCTAGCGCCCTACAATGAGCAGTTCTTC. Translation: CASRLAPYNEQFF. This rearrangement joins TRBV3-1 to TRBJ2-1, with D maybe TRBD2 (6 bases). Per germline, CDR1 LGHDT and CDR2 YNNKEL (reference sequence). The CDR3 sequence is 13 residues long. V dropped 6 bases and J dropped 2 bases, with 8 bases sitting between them.